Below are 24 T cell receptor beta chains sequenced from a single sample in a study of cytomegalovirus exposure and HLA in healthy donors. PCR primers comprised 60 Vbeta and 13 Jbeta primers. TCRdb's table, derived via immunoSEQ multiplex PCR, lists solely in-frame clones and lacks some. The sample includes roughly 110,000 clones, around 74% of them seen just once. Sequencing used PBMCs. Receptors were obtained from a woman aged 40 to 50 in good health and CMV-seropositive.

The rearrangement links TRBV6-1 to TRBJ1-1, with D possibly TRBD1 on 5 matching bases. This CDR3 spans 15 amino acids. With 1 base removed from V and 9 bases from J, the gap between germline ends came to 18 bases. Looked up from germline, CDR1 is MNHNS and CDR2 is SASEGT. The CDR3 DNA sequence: TGTGCCAGCAGTGAAGGGTGGGGTTCGGAGGGGAAAGCTTTCTTT. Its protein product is CASSEGWGSEGKAFF.

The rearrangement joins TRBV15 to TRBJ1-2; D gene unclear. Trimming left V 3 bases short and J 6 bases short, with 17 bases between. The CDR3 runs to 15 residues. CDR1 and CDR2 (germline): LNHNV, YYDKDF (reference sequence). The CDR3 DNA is TGTGCCACCAGCAGCCCCGGACTGAGGGTGGATGGCTACACCTTC. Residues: CATSSPGLRVDGYTF.

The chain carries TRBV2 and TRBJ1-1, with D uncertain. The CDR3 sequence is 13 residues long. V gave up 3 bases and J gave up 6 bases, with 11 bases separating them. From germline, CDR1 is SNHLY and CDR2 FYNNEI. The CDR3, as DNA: TGTGCCAGCAGTGAGTCCGGGGATGCTGAAGCTTTCTTT. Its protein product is CASSESGDAEAFF.

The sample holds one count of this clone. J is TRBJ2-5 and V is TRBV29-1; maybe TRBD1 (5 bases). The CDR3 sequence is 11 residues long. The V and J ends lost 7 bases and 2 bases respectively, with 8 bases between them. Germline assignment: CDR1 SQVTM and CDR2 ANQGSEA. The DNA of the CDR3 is TGCAGCGCCAGACAGCAAGAGACCCAGTACTTC. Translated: CSARQQETQYF. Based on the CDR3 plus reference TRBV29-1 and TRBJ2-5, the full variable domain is SAVISQKPSRDICQRGTSLTIQCQVDSQVTMMFWYRQQPGQSLTLIATANQGSEATYESGFVIDKFPISRPNLTFSTLTVSNMSPEDSSIYLCSARQQETQYFGPGTRLLVL.

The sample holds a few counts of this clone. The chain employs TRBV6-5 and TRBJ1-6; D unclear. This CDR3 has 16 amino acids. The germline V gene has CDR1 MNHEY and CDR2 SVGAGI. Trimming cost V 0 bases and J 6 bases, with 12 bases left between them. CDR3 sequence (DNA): TGTGCCAGCAGTTACTCGAGGAAGCTGGTTAATTCACCCCTCCACTTT. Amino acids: CASSYSRKLVNSPLHF.

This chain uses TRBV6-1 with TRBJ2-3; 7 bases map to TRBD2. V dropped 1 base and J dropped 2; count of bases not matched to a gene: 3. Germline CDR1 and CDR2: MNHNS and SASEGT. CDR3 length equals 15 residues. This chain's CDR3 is CASSEGGGVTDTQYF. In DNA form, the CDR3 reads TGTGCCAGCAGTGAAGGGGGGGGAGTCACAGATACGCAGTATTTT.

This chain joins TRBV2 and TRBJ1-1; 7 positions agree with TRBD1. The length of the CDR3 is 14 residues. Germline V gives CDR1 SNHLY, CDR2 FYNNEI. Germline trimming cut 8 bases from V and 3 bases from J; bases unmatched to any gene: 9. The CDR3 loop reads CASSPGQQYTEAFF. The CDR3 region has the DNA TGTGCCAGCTCTCCGGGACAGCAGTACACTGAAGCTTTCTTT.

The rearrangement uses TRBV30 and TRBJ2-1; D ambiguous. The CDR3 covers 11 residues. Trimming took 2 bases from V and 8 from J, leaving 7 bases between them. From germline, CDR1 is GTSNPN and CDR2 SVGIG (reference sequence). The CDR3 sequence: CAWSQADEQFF. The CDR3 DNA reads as TGTGCCTGGAGTCAGGCCGATGAGCAGTTCTTC.

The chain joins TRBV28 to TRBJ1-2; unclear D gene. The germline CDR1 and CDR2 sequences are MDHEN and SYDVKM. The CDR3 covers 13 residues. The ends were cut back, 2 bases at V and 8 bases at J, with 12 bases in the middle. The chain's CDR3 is CASSLTRGWGYTF. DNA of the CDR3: TGTGCCAGCAGTTTAACGAGAGGGTGGGGCTACACCTTC.

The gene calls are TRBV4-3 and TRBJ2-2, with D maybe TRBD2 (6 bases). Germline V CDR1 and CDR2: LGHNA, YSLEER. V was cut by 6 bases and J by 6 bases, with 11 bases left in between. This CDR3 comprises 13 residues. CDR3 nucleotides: TGCGCCAGCAGTTACGGGGGAGCCGGGGAGCTGTTTTTT. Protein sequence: CASSYGGAGELFF.

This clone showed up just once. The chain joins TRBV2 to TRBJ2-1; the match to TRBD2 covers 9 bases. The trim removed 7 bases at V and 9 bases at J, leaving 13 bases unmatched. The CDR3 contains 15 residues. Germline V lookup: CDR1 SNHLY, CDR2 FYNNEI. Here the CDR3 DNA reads TGTGCCAGCAACCCACTCGTGGTTAGCGGGGGTGAGCAGTTCTTC. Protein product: CASNPLVVSGGEQFF. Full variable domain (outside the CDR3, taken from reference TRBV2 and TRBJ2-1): EPEVTQTPSHQVTQMGQEVILRCVPISNHLYFYWYRQILGQKVEFLVSFYNNEISEKSEIFDDQFSVERPDGSNFTLKIRSTKLEDSAMYFCASNPLVVSGGEQFFGPGTRLTVL.

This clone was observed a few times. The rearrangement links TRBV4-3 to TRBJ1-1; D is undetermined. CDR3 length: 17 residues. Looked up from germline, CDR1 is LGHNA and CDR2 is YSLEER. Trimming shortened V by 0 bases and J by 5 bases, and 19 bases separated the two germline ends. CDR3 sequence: CASSQEFTDNTGTEAFF. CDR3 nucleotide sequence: TGCGCCAGCAGCCAAGAGTTCACAGATAATACTGGGACTGAAGCTTTCTTT.

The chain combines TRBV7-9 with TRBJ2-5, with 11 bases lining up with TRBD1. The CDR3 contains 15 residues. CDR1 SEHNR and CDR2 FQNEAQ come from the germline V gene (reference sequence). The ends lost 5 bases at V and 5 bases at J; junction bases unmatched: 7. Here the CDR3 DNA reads TGTGCCAGCAGCCTAGGACAGGGGGCAATGGAGACCCAGTACTTC. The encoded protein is CASSLGQGAMETQYF.

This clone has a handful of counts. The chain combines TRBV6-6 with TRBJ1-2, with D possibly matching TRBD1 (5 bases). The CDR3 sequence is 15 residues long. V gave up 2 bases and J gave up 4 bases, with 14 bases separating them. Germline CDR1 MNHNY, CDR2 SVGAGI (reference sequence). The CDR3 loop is CASSYPVMGGYGYTF. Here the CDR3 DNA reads TGTGCCAGCAGTTACCCCGTGATGGGGGGCTATGGCTACACCTTC.

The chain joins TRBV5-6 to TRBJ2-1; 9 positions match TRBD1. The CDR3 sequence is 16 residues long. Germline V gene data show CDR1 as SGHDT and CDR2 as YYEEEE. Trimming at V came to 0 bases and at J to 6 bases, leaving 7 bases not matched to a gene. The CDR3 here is CASSLGWTGVRNEQFF. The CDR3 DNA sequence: TGTGCCAGCAGCTTGGGCTGGACAGGGGTGCGCAATGAGCAGTTCTTC.

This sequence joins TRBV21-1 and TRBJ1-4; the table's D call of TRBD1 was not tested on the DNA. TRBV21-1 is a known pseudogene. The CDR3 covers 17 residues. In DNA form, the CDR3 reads TGTGCCAGCAGCAAAGCGCCCGGTGGGGGCACCAATGAAAAACTGTTTTTT. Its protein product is CASSKAPGGGTNEKLFF.

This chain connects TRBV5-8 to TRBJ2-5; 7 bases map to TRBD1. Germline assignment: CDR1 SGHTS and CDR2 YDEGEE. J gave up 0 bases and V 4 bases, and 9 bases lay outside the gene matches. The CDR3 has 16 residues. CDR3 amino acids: CASSPGTVSHQETQYF. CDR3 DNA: TGTGCCAGCAGCCCTGGGACAGTAAGCCACCAAGAGACCCAGTACTTC.

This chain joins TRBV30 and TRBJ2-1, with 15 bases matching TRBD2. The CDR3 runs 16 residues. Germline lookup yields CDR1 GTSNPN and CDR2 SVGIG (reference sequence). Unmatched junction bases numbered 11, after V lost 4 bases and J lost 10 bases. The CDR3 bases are TGTGCCTGGAACACGGGACTAGCGGGGGGCCGGGGGGAGCAGTTCTTC. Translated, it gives CAWNTGLAGGRGEQFF.

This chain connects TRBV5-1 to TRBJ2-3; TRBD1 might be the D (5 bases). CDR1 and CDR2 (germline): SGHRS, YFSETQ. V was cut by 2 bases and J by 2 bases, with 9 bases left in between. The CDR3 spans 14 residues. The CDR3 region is CASSLGANTDTQYF. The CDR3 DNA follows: TGCGCCAGCAGCTTAGGGGCGAACACAGATACGCAGTATTTT.

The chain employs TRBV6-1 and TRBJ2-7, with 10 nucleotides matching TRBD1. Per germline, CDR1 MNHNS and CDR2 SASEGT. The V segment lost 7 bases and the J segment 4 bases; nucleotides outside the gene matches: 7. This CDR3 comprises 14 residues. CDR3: CASNIRQGAYEQYF. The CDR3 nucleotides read TGTGCCAGCAATATAAGACAGGGGGCTTACGAGCAGTACTTC.

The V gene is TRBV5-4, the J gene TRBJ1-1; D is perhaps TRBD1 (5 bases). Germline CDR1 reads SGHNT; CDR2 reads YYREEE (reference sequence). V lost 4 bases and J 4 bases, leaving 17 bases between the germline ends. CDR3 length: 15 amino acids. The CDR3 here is CASSLPSVGPTEAFF. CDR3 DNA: TGTGCCAGCAGCCTACCATCAGTGGGGCCCACTGAAGCTTTCTTT.

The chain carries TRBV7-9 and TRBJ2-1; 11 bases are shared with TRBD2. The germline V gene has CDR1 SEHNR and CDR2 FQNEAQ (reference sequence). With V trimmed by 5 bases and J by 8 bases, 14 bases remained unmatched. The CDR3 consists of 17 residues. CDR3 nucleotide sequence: TGTGCCAGCAGCGGATACCAAGGGACTAGCGGTGACTATGAGCAGTTCTTC. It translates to CASSGYQGTSGDYEQFF.

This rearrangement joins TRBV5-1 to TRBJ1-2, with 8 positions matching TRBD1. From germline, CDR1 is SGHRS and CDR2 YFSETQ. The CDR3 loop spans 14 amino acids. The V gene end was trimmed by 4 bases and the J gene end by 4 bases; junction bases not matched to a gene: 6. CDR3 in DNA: TGCGCCAGCAGCGTGACCGGGACAGGCTATGGCTACACCTTC. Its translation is CASSVTGTGYGYTF.

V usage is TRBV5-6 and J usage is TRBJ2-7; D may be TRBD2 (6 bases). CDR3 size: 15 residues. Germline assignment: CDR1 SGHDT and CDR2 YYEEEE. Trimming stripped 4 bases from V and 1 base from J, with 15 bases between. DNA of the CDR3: TGTGCCAGCAGCGGAGCCGGGACTTTGTCCTACGAGCAGTACTTC. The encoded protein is CASSGAGTLSYEQYF.